These 30 T cell receptor beta chains originate from one sample sequenced in a study of cytomegalovirus exposure and HLA in healthy donors. The PCR was carried out with 60 Vbeta primers and 13 Jbeta primers. Method: immunoSEQ multiplex PCR; TCRdb's copy keeps in-frame clones and lacks some. The sample includes over 75,000 clones, over 60% of them seen just once. Sequenced input: PBMCs. All receptors derive from a male donor in good health and CMV-seropositive.

The chain joins TRBV30 to TRBJ1-3, with D possibly being TRBD1 (5 bases). CDR1 and CDR2 from the germline V gene are GTSNPN and SVGIG (reference sequence). Trimming took 3 bases from V and 2 from J, leaving 8 bases between them. This CDR3 contains 13 residues. The DNA for the CDR3 is TGTGCCTGGAGGGGGCTACCTGGAAACACCATATATTTT. Amino acid sequence: CAWRGLPGNTIYF.

This rearrangement joins TRBV10-1 to TRBJ2-5, with D perhaps matching TRBD1 (6 bases). Germline assignment: CDR1 WNHNN and CDR2 SYGVQD (reference sequence). Trimming left V 6 bases short and J 1 base short, with 9 bases between. The CDR3 consists of 13 residues. CDR3: CASSRDTQETQYF. The DNA for the CDR3 is TGCGCCAGCAGCAGGGACACCCAAGAGACCCAGTACTTC.

This chain links TRBV2 with TRBJ1-1, with 7 bases lining up with TRBD1. The germline V gene has CDR1 SNHLY and CDR2 FYNNEI. The CDR3 is 15 amino acids. The V segment lost 6 bases and the J segment 3 bases; nucleotides outside the gene matches: 10. CDR3 nucleotides: TGTGCCAGCAGGGGTTGGACAGGACGGGACACTGAAGCTTTCTTT. Encoded protein: CASRGWTGRDTEAFF.

V is TRBV5-1 and J is TRBJ2-1; TRBD2 aligns across 14 bases. This CDR3 contains 15 residues. Germline-derived CDR1 and CDR2 are SGHRS and YFSETQ. The V segment lost 7 bases and the J segment 1 base; nucleotides outside the gene matches: 1. The DNA for the CDR3 is TGCGCCAGCGGGACTAGCGGGGGTTCCTACAATGAGCAGTTCTTC. Encoded protein: CASGTSGGSYNEQFF.

The V gene is TRBV19, the J gene TRBJ1-4, with TRBD1 matching over 9 bases. This CDR3 is built from 17 residues. Germline V CDR1 and CDR2: LNHDA, SQIVND (reference sequence). Trimming cost V 4 bases and J 2 bases; bases outside gene matches: 8. DNA for the CDR3: TGTGCCAGTAGTAGTGCGGGACAGGGTTGGACTAATGAAAAACTGTTTTTT. Protein: CASSSAGQGWTNEKLFF.

The rearrangement links TRBV4-1 to TRBJ1-5; D unclear. The V gene lost 1 base and the J gene lost 3 bases, with 13 bases spanning the gap. The CDR3 runs to 16 residues. Germline V CDR1 and CDR2: MGHRA, YSYEKL. This CDR3 is CASSQVVSSSNQPQHF. CDR3 DNA: TGCGCCAGCAGCCAAGTAGTGTCAAGCTCCAATCAGCCCCAGCATTTT.

This CDR3 is CASSSTPKSYTF. DNA for the CDR3: TGTGCCAGCAGCTCTACCCCTAAGAGCTACACCTTC. This chain connects TRBV7-3 to TRBJ1-2; D call uncertain. The CDR3 covers 12 residues. The germline gives CDR1 SGHTA, CDR2 FQGTGA. Trimming removed 4 bases at V and 9 bases at J, with 12 bases between.

This clone was picked up one time. The chain has TRBV9 and TRBJ2-3; 13 bases are a match to TRBD2. CDR1 is SGDLS and CDR2 is YYNGEE in the germline V gene. Trimming cost V 4 bases and J 4 bases; bases outside gene matches: 6. The CDR3 consists of 16 residues. The CDR3 region is CASSYTSGGAADTQYF. The CDR3 nucleotides are TGTGCCAGCAGCTATACTAGCGGGGGGGCCGCAGATACGCAGTATTTT.

This clone was seen more than once but under ten times. The chain is built from TRBV9 and TRBJ2-5; D might be TRBD1 (5 bases). V dropped 2 bases and J dropped 1 base, with 21 bases sitting between them. The V gene's germline CDR1 is SGDLS and CDR2 YYNGEE. This CDR3 has 18 amino acids. The CDR3 nucleotides read TGTGCCAGCAGCGTCGGCCAGGGTAGGGTTTGGGCCCAAGAGACCCAGTACTTC. Its translation is CASSVGQGRVWAQETQYF. The full variable domain, in which reference TRBV9 and TRBJ2-5 provide the parts outside the CDR3, is DSGVTQTPKHLITATGQRVTLRCSPRSGDLSVYWYQQSLDQGLQFLIQYYNGEERAKGNILERFSAQQFPDLHSELNLSSLELGDSALYFCASSVGQGRVWAQETQYFGPGTRLLVL.

The rearrangement uses TRBV5-1 and TRBJ1-4; D call uncertain. V gave up 0 bases and J gave up 4 bases, with 7 bases separating them. The length of the CDR3 is 14 residues. CDR1 and CDR2 from the germline V gene are SGHRS and YFSETQ. The chain's CDR3 is CASSLAGSNEKLFF. The CDR3, as DNA: TGCGCCAGCAGCTTGGCCGGGAGTAATGAAAAACTGTTTTTT.

The chain couples TRBV5-6 to TRBJ1-5; no reliable D call. Trimming left V 0 bases short and J 5 bases short, with 6 bases between. Germline CDR1 is SGHDT and CDR2 is YYEEEE. This CDR3 has 13 amino acids. Here the CDR3 reads CASSLVGYQPQHF. As DNA, the CDR3 is TGTGCCAGCAGCTTGGTCGGTTATCAGCCCCAGCATTTT.

The V gene is TRBV29-1, the J gene TRBJ1-2; 9 nucleotides line up with TRBD1. This CDR3 region has 12 residues. V was pared by 7 bases and J by 7 bases, with 7 bases of the junction left unmatched. CDR1 is SQVTM and CDR2 is ANQGSEA in the germline V gene. The CDR3 DNA reads as TGCAGCGGGGGACAGGGAAGGAGTGGCTACACCTTC. It encodes CSGGQGRSGYTF.

The DNA for the CDR3 is TGTGCCAGCTCGCGACAGGGGGCGATAGGCACTGAAGCTTTCTTT. Translation gives CASSRQGAIGTEAFF. The chain recombines TRBV18 with TRBJ1-1; 10 positions agree with TRBD1. V shed 6 bases, J shed 4 bases, and the junction held 8 bases outside the gene matches. Per the germline V gene, CDR1 is KGHSH and CDR2 is LQKENI. The CDR3 length is 15 residues.

V is TRBV30 and J is TRBJ1-2, with D tentatively TRBD1 (6 bases). This CDR3 has 16 amino acids. V shed 5 bases and J shed 1 base, with 20 bases lying between them. Germline V lookup: CDR1 GTSNPN, CDR2 SVGIG (reference sequence). DNA for the CDR3: TGTGCCTGGGGGGGCGGGCCCCGAGAGATTAACTATGGCTACACCTTC. The encoded protein is CAWGGGPREINYGYTF.

This clone was observed a few times. V is TRBV19 and J is TRBJ1-1; 7 bases are shared with TRBD1. Germline V gene lookup returns CDR1 LNHDA and CDR2 SQIVND (reference sequence). This CDR3 spans 12 amino acids. The trim removed 1 base at V and 11 bases at J, leaving 4 bases unmatched. CDR3 in DNA: TGTGCCAGTAGTATAGGACAGGGTGGGGCTTTCTTT. Its protein product is CASSIGQGGAFF. Filled out from reference TRBV19 and TRBJ1-1, the complete variable domain reads DGGITQSPKYLFRKEGQNVTLSCEQNLNHDAMYWYRQDPGQGLRLIYYSQIVNDFQKGDIAEGYSVSREKKESFPLTVTSAQKNPTAFYLCASSIGQGGAFFGQGTRLTVV.

The V gene is TRBV6-5, the J gene TRBJ2-7, with 10 bases that match TRBD2. Germline V lookup: CDR1 MNHEY, CDR2 SVGAGI. V gave up 6 bases and J gave up 6 bases; unmatched junction bases: 11. This CDR3 has 15 residues. CDR3 amino acids: CASSRRVAGGPEQYF. The CDR3, as DNA: TGTGCCAGCAGCCGGCGGGTAGCGGGGGGCCCCGAGCAGTACTTC.

This clone occurred a few times. This chain connects TRBV4-3 to TRBJ2-7; D gene unclear. The ends were cut back, 4 bases at V and 0 bases at J, with 13 bases in the middle. Germline V gene sequence: CDR1 LGHNA, CDR2 YSLEER. This CDR3 spans 15 amino acids. The CDR3 loop is CASSPHLDGSYEQYF. The CDR3 nucleotides are TGCGCCAGCAGCCCTCATCTAGACGGCTCCTACGAGCAGTACTTC.

The chain links TRBV4-1 to TRBJ2-6; 14 nucleotides line up with TRBD2. CDR3 length equals 22 residues. Germline V gene data show CDR1 as MGHRA and CDR2 as YSYEKL. V lost 0 bases, J lost 1 base, and 11 bases stayed unmatched. The CDR3 DNA is TGCGCCAGCAGCCAAGAAAATGTGCGACTAGCGGGGGGGGAATCTGGGGCCAACGTCCTGACTTTC. As protein: CASSQENVRLAGGESGANVLTF.

The rearrangement joins TRBV30 to TRBJ1-5; D is uncertain. This CDR3 has 15 amino acids. Trimming left V 0 bases short and J 0 bases short, with 9 bases between. The germline gives CDR1 GTSNPN, CDR2 SVGIG (reference sequence). The CDR3 region has the DNA TGTGCCTGGAGTGTAGGAGGCCATAGCAATCAGCCCCAGCATTTT. Amino acid sequence: CAWSVGGHSNQPQHF.

This chain's CDR3 is CASSPGQVPYEQYF. In DNA, the CDR3 is TGCGCCAGCAGCCCCGGACAGGTTCCCTACGAGCAGTACTTC. The chain recombines TRBV5-1 with TRBJ2-7; 7 bases are a match to TRBD1. CDR3 length: 14 residues. Germline CDR1 reads SGHRS; CDR2 reads YFSETQ. The ends lost 4 bases at V and 2 bases at J; junction bases unmatched: 6. The entire variable domain, with the rest obtained from reference TRBV5-1 and TRBJ2-7, is as follows: KAGVTQTPRYLIKTRGQQVTLSCSPISGHRSVSWYQQTPGQGLQFLFEYFSETQRNKGNFPGRFSGRQFSNSRSEMNVSTLELGDSALYLCASSPGQVPYEQYFGPGTRLTVT.

The chain joins TRBV27 to TRBJ2-3, with D tentatively TRBD2 (6 bases). Looked up from germline, CDR1 is MNHEY and CDR2 is SMNVEV (reference sequence). The CDR3 length is 17 residues. V was pared by 5 bases and J by 0 bases, with 18 bases between. The CDR3 nucleotides read TGTGCCAGCAGTCCCCCGCGGCGGGGATCTAGCACAGATACGCAGTATTTT. Residues: CASSPPRRGSSTDTQYF.

The chain uses TRBV19 and TRBJ1-1; D not certain. The CDR3 loop spans 14 amino acids. Trimming took 6 bases from V and 1 from J, leaving 12 bases between them. The germline gives CDR1 LNHDA, CDR2 SQIVND (reference sequence). As DNA, the CDR3 is TGTGCCAGTAGGTGGGAAGGAGGGAACACTGAAGCTTTCTTT. Its protein product is CASRWEGGNTEAFF.

The rearrangement links TRBV19 to TRBJ1-2, with D possibly matching TRBD1 (5 bases). V was clipped by 1 base and J by 2 bases, with 8 bases between them. CDR3 size: 14 residues. Germline V gene lookup returns CDR1 LNHDA and CDR2 SQIVND (reference sequence). The CDR3 sequence: CASSIGNRNYGYTF. In DNA, the CDR3 is TGTGCCAGTAGTATAGGTAACAGGAACTATGGCTACACCTTC.

The chain recombines TRBV11-2 with TRBJ2-7; D possibly corresponds to TRBD1 (6 bases). The V and J ends lost 3 bases and 7 bases respectively, with 16 bases between them. This CDR3 is 14 amino acids long. Germline CDR1 is SGHAT and CDR2 is FQNNGV. The CDR3 nucleotides read TGTGCCAGCAGCTTCCCCCAGGGGAGTAGGGAGCAGTACTTC. Amino acid sequence: CASSFPQGSREQYF.

V usage is TRBV6-5 and J usage is TRBJ1-5, with D possibly TRBD1 on 5 matching bases. The CDR3 has 14 amino acids. V lost 0 bases and J 5 bases, leaving 8 bases between the germline ends. Germline loops: CDR1 MNHEY, CDR2 SVGAGI. CDR3 residues: CASSYSPGYQPQHF. The DNA of the CDR3 is TGTGCCAGCAGTTACTCGCCAGGGTATCAGCCCCAGCATTTT.

The CDR3: CASSAGTSGGASRYEQYF. The CDR3 nucleotides read TGTGCCAGCAGCGCCGGGACTAGCGGGGGGGCCTCCCGATACGAGCAGTACTTC. This chain links TRBV7-9 with TRBJ2-7, with 16 bases aligning to TRBD2. Germline V gene lookup returns CDR1 SEHNR and CDR2 FQNEAQ (reference sequence). J lost 4 bases, V lost 5 bases, and 11 bases had no gene match. This CDR3 has 18 residues. The full variable domain, in which reference TRBV7-9 and TRBJ2-7 provide the parts outside the CDR3, is DTGVSQNPRHKITKRGQNVTFRCDPISEHNRLYWYRQTLGQGPEFLTYFQNEAQLEKSRLLSDRFSAERPKGSFSTLEIQRTEQGDSAMYLCASSAGTSGGASRYEQYFGPGTRLTVT.

CDR3 protein: CASSRDQETQYF. The CDR3 bases are TGTGCCAGCAGCCGAGACCAAGAGACCCAGTACTTC. The genes are TRBV6-6 and TRBJ2-5; D gene unclear. CDR1 is MNHNY, CDR2 SVGAGI, per germline (reference sequence). This CDR3 is 12 amino acids long. Deletions cut 6 bases from V and 0 bases from J, with 5 bases between.

This sequence joins TRBV6-5 and TRBJ2-7; 9 bases line up with TRBD1. Germline V gives CDR1 MNHEY, CDR2 SVGAGI. With 6 bases clipped from V and 5 bases from J, the junction kept 8 bases outside the gene matches. The CDR3 totals 14 residues. The CDR3 sequence: CASSRGQGFDEQYF. CDR3 nucleotide sequence: TGTGCCAGCAGCCGAGGACAGGGGTTCGACGAGCAGTACTTC.

The chain links TRBV15 to TRBJ1-6; the D gene is possibly TRBD1 (5 bases). CDR1 is LNHNV and CDR2 is YYDKDF in the germline V gene (reference sequence). V lost 1 base, J lost 1 base, and 8 bases lay in between. The CDR3 sequence is 16 residues long. The chain's CDR3 is CATSRGGRSYNSPLHF. The CDR3 region has the DNA TGTGCCACCAGCAGAGGGGGCCGATCCTATAATTCACCCCTCCACTTT.

The rearrangement joins TRBV7-9 to TRBJ2-5; tentative D call: TRBD1 (5 bases). This CDR3 has 15 amino acids. Germline V gene sequence: CDR1 SEHNR, CDR2 FQNEAQ (reference sequence). Trimming cost V 5 bases and J 2 bases, with 15 bases left between them. In DNA form, the CDR3 reads TGTGCCAGCAGCCCCTCCCGGACACTTCAAGAGACCCAGTACTTC. It yields the protein CASSPSRTLQETQYF.